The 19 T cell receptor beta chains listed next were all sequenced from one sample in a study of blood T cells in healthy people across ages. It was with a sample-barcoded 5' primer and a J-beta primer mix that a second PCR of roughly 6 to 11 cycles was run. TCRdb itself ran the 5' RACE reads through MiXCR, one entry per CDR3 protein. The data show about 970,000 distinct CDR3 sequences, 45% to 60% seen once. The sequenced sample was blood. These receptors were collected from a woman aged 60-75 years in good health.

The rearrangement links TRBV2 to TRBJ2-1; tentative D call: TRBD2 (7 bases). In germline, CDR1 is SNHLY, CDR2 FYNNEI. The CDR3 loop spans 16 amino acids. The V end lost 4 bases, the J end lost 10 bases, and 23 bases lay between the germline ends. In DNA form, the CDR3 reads TGTGCCAGCAGTGGGAGGGGGGGACCAGGGGACTACGAGCAGTTCTTC. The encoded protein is CASSGRGGPGDYEQFF. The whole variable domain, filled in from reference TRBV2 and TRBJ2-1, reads EPEVTQTPSHQVTQMGQEVILRCVPISNHLYFYWYRQILGQKVEFLVSFYNNEISEKSEIFDDQFSVERPDGSNFTLKIRSTKLEDSAMYFCASSGRGGPGDYEQFFGPGTRLTVL.

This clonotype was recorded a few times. The CDR3 region is CASSLHRDRAAQYF. The DNA for the CDR3 is TGTGCCAGCAGCCTCCACCGGGACAGGGCTGCGCAGTACTTC. The chain recombines TRBV12-3 or TRBV12-4 with TRBJ2-7; 9 bases are shared with TRBD1. V shed 6 bases and J 9 bases; nucleotides not matched to a gene: 12. The CDR3 has 14 amino acids.

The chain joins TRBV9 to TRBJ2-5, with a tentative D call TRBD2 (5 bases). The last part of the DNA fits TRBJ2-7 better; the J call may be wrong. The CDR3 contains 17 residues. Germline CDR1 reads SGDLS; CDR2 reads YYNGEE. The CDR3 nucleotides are TGTGCCAGCAGCCCACCGGTGGGTTCGGAAGTGGAGGTCGAGCAGTACTTC. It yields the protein CASSPPVGSEVEVEQYF.

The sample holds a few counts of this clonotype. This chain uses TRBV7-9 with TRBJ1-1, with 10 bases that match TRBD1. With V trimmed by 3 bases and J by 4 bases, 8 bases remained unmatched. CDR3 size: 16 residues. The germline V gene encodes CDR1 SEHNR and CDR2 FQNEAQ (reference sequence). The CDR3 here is CASSFNLRTGGTEAFF. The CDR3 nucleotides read TGTGCCAGCAGCTTTAATCTGCGGACAGGGGGCACTGAAGCTTTCTTT. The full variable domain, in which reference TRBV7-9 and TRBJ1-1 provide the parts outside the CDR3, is DTGVSQNPRHKITKRGQNVTFRCDPISEHNRLYWYRQTLGQGPEFLTYFQNEAQLEKSRLLSDRFSAERPKGSFSTLEIQRTEQGDSAMYLCASSFNLRTGGTEAFFGQGTRLTVV.

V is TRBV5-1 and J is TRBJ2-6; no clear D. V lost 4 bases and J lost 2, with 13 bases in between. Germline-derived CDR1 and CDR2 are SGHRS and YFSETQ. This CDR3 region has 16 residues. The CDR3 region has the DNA TGCGCCAGCAGCACGACTGGCGGACCTGGGGCCAACGTCCTGACTTTC. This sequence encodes CASSTTGGPGANVLTF.

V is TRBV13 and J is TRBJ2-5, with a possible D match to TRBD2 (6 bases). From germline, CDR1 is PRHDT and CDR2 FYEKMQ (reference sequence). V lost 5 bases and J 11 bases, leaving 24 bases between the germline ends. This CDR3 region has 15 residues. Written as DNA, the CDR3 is TGTGCCAGCAGCGGCCCAGGCGGGATGGGTGGGGAGCAGTACTTC. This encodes CASSGPGGMGGEQYF.

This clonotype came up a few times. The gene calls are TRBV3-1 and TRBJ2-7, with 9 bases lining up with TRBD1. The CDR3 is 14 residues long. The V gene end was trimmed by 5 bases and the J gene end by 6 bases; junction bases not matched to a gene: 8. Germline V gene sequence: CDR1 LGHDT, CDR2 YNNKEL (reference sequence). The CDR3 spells CASSWLQGAGEQYF. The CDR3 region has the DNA TGTGCCAGCAGCTGGTTACAGGGGGCTGGCGAGCAGTACTTC.

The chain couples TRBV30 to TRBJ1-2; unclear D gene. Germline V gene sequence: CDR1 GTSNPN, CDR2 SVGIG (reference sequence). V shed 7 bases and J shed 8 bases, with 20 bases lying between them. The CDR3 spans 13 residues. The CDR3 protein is CALTTRSGGGYTF. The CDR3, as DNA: TGTGCCTTGACTACAAGGTCGGGCGGGGGCTACACCTTC.

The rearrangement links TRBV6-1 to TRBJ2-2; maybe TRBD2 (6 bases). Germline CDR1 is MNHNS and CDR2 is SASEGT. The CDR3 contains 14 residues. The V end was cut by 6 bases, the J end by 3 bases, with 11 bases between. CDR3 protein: CASSRRRDTGELFF. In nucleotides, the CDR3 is TGTGCCAGCAGCCGGCGGAGGGACACCGGGGAGCTGTTTTTT.

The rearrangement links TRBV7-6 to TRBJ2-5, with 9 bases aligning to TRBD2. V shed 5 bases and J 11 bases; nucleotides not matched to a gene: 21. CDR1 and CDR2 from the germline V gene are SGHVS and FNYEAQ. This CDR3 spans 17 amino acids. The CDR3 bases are TGTGCCAGCAGCCTTACTGTGTGGCGGGAGGGCCTAGTCAAGCAGTACTTC. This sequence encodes CASSLTVWREGLVKQYF.

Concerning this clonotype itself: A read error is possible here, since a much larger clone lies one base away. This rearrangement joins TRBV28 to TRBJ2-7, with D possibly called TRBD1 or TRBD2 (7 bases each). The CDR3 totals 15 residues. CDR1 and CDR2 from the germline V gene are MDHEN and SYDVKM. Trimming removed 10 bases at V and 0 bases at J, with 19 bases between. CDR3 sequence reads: CANRRQGGVSYEQYF. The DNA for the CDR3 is TGTGCCAACCGAAGACAGGGAGGGGTCTCCTACGAGCAGTACTTC.

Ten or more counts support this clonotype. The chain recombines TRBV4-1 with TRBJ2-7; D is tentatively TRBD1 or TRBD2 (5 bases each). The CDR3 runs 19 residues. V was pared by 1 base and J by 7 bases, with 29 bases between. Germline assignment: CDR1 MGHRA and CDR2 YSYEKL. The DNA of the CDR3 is TGCGCCAGCAGCCAAGTCGCTATGCCGGGACCGGGCATGGATAGAGAGCAGTACTTC. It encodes CASSQVAMPGPGMDREQYF.

The CDR3 bases are TGCAGTGTGACAGCAATCTACGAGCAGTACTTC. Residues: CSVTAIYEQYF. This chain connects TRBV20-1 to TRBJ2-7, with a possible D match to TRBD1 (5 bases). The V end lost 7 bases, the J end lost 3 bases, and 10 bases lay between the germline ends. The V gene's germline CDR1 is DFQATT and CDR2 SNEGSKA (reference sequence). This CDR3 has 11 amino acids.

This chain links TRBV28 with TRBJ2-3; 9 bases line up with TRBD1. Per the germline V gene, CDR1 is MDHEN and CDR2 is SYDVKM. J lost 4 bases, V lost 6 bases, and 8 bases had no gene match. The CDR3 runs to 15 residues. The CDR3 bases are TGTGCCAGCAGACCAACAGGGGGCTTTCCAGATACGCAGTATTTT. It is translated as CASRPTGGFPDTQYF.

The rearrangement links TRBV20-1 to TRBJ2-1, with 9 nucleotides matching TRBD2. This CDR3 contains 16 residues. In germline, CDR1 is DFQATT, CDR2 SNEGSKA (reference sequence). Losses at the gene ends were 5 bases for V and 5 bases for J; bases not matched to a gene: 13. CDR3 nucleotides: TGCAGTGCTCTATTGGTCCTAGCGGGATCGGACAATGAGCAGTTCTTC. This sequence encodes CSALLVLAGSDNEQFF.

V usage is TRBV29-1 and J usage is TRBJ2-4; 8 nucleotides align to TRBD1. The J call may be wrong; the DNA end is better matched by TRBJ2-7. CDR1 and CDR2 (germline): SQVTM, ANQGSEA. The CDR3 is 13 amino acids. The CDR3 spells CSAVGRGPYEQYF. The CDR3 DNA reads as TGCAGCGCTGTGGGCAGGGGGCCTTACGAGCAGTACTTC.

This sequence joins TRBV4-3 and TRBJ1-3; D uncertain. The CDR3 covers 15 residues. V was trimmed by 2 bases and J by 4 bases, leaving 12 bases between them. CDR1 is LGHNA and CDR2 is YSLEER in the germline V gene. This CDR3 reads CASSQLWDVGNTIYF. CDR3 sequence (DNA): TGCGCCAGCAGCCAACTTTGGGATGTGGGAAACACCATATATTTT.

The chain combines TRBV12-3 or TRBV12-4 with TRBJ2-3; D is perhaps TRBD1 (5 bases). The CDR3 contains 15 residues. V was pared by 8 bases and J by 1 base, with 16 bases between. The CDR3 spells CASCINPQGTDTQYF. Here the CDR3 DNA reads TGTGCCAGCTGTATAAATCCACAGGGCACAGATACGCAGTATTTT.

For the CDR3, the DNA is TGTGCCAGCTTACCGGGACAGGGCGGACATGGCTACACCTTC. Protein product: CASLPGQGGHGYTF. The chain couples TRBV6-5 to TRBJ1-2; TRBD1 aligns across 9 bases. This CDR3 comprises 14 residues. CDR1 and CDR2 (germline): MNHEY, SVGAGI. With V trimmed by 8 bases and J by 6 bases, 10 bases remained unmatched.